This paragraph covers one T cell receptor (beta chain) sequence. The sample belongs to a study of blood T cell repertoires in COVID-19. Study information: The origin of the acute and convalescent COVID-19 samples was the United States, Italy and Spain. T cells, B-cell-depleted T cells, or PBMCs provided the cDNA or gDNA that served as material.

The CDR3 runs 14 residues. Germline V gene data show CDR1 as LGHDT and CDR2 as YNNKEL (reference sequence). The V segment lost 10 bases and the J segment 6 bases; nucleotides outside the gene matches: 12. Original handling: How many nucleated cells were present was estimated from reference gene primer amplification. TCRdb's copy holds only in-frame clones and misses some; the assay was immunoSEQ multiplex PCR. The V and J calls and clone size are taken from that table; D and trimming were inferred from the DNA. The sample contains roughly 53,000 clones, over 90% of which appear only once. The sequencing input was peripheral blood. The origin of this receptor is a human donor in a cohort sampled during active COVID-19. The V and J genes are TRBV3-1 (or the pseudogene TRBV3-2) and TRBJ1-2; 9 bases agree with TRBD1. CDR3: CATTHRDRDHGYTF. In DNA, the CDR3 is TGTGCCACAACCCACCGGGACAGGGATCATGGCTACACCTTC.